The 10 T cell receptor beta chains given below trace back to one sample, sequenced in a study of cytomegalovirus exposure and HLA in healthy donors. 60 Vbeta and 13 Jbeta primers were used in PCR. Assay: immunoSEQ multiplex PCR; the TCRdb copy retains only in-frame clones and omits some. The repertoire holds more than 95,000 clones, with about 71% as singletons. The sequencing sample was made of PBMCs. The receptors were gathered from a woman aged 50 to 60 in good health and CMV-seronegative.

This chain joins TRBV28 and TRBJ2-2, with 7 bases matching TRBD1. Germline values: CDR1 MDHEN, CDR2 SYDVKM. The ends lost 5 bases at V and 6 bases at J; junction bases unmatched: 6. CDR3 length equals 14 residues. CDR3 region: CASSETGRSGELFF. Written as DNA, the CDR3 is TGTGCCAGCAGTGAGACAGGGCGTTCCGGGGAGCTGTTTTTT.

This sequence joins TRBV5-6 and TRBJ2-2, with 7 bases identical to TRBD1. The CDR3 length is 15 residues. Per the germline V gene, CDR1 is SGHDT and CDR2 is YYEEEE. V lost 4 bases to trimming and J lost 1 base; unmatched junction nucleotides: 4. In DNA form, the CDR3 reads TGTGCCAGCAGCCAACGACAGGGGAACACCGGGGAGCTGTTTTTT. Its translation: CASSQRQGNTGELFF.

This clone showed up just a few times. The rearrangement uses TRBV2 and TRBJ1-5; D is possibly TRBD1 (5 bases). Germline values: CDR1 SNHLY, CDR2 FYNNEI. Trimming stripped 3 bases from V and 4 bases from J, with 7 bases between. This CDR3 region has 13 residues. CDR3 protein: CASSDGGNQPQHF. The CDR3 nucleotides are TGTGCCAGCAGTGACGGGGGGAATCAGCCCCAGCATTTT.

This clone was observed a few times. V is TRBV5-1 and J is TRBJ2-7; D might be TRBD2 (6 bases). V lost 10 bases, J lost 0 bases, and 26 bases lay in between. CDR3 length: 17 residues. Germline V CDR1 and CDR2: SGHRS, YFSETQ. The CDR3 here is CAGNGRGPHYSSYEQYF. CDR3 nucleotides: TGCGCCGGCAACGGGCGGGGACCCCATTACAGCTCCTACGAGCAGTACTTC.

The V gene is TRBV10-2, the J gene TRBJ2-1, with 11 positions matching TRBD2. Germline-derived CDR1 and CDR2 are WSHSY and SAAADI. The CDR3 is 14 residues long. V was pared by 6 bases and J by 6 bases, with 4 bases of the junction left unmatched. The CDR3 region is CASRLAGEPNEQFF. Here the CDR3 DNA reads TGCGCCAGCAGACTAGCGGGAGAACCCAATGAGCAGTTCTTC.

This chain uses TRBV27 with TRBJ1-5; 8 nucleotides match TRBD1. CDR1 and CDR2 (germline): MNHEY, SMNVEV (reference sequence). V lost 4 bases and J lost 5; bases outside the gene matches: 1. The CDR3 is 13 amino acids. This CDR3 reads CASSSTGDQPQHF. The DNA for the CDR3 is TGTGCCAGCAGTTCGACAGGGGATCAGCCCCAGCATTTT.

The rearrangement links TRBV30 to TRBJ1-3; D is possibly TRBD1 (5 bases). Germline V gives CDR1 GTSNPN, CDR2 SVGIG (reference sequence). V was cut by 8 bases and J by 2 bases, with 19 bases left in between. The CDR3 has 15 amino acids. The CDR3 reads CAGGGGWDPGNTIYF. In DNA form, the CDR3 reads TGTGCCGGGGGGGGAGGTTGGGACCCTGGAAACACCATATATTTT.

This clone appeared once. This chain connects TRBV7-9 to TRBJ2-3; 12 nucleotides line up with TRBD2. Germline V gives CDR1 SEHNR, CDR2 FQNEAQ (reference sequence). This CDR3 contains 15 residues. Germline trimming cut 10 bases from V and 4 bases from J; bases unmatched to any gene: 9. CDR3 in DNA: TGTGCCACCGCGACTAGCGGGAGACGAGCAGATACGCAGTATTTT. Translation: CATATSGRRADTQYF.

J is TRBJ2-5 and V is TRBV10-3; 9 nucleotides match TRBD2. The junction had 18 bases not matched to a gene; V was cut back by 2 bases and J by 5 bases. Germline CDR1 and CDR2: ENHRY and SYGVKD. The CDR3 consists of 19 residues. The CDR3 sequence is CAISELHKAGGGNLETQYF. CDR3 nucleotide sequence: TGTGCCATCAGTGAGCTCCATAAAGCGGGAGGAGGAAATTTGGAGACCCAGTACTTC.

Of note for this clone: Germline is not matched at one junction end, which may reflect a read error. V is TRBV13 and J is TRBJ2-7; TRBD2 matches 9 bases. The CDR3 covers 16 residues. CDR1 and CDR2 from the germline V gene are PRHDT and FYEKMQ (reference sequence). CDR3 in amino acids: CASSLGRGGGHYGQYF. CDR3 nucleotide sequence: TGTGCCAGCAGCTTAGGTCGCGGGGGGGGGCACTACGGGCAGTACTTC.